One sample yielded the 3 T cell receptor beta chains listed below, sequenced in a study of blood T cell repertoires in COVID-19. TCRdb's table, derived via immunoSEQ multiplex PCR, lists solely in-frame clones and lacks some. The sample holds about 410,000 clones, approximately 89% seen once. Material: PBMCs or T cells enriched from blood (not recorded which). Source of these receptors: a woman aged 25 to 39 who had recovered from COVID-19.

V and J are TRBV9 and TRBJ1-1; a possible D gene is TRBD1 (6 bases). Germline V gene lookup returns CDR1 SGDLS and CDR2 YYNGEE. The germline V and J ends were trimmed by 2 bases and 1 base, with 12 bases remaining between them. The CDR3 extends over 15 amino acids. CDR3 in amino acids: CASSVGTPANTEAFF. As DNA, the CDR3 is TGTGCCAGCAGCGTTGGGACACCGGCGAACACTGAAGCTTTCTTT.

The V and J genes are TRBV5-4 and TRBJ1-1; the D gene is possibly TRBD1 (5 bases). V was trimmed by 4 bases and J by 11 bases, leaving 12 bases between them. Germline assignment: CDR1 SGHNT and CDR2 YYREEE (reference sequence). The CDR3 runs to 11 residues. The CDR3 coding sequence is TGTGCCAGCAGCGACAGAGCCGAGGCTTTCTTT. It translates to CASSDRAEAFF.

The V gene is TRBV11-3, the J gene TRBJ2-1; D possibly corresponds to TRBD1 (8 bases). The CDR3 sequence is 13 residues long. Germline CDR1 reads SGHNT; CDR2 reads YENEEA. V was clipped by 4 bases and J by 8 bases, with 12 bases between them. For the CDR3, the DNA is TGTGCCAGCAGCTCTACAGGGGGGGATGAGCAGTTCTTC. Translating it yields CASSSTGGDEQFF.